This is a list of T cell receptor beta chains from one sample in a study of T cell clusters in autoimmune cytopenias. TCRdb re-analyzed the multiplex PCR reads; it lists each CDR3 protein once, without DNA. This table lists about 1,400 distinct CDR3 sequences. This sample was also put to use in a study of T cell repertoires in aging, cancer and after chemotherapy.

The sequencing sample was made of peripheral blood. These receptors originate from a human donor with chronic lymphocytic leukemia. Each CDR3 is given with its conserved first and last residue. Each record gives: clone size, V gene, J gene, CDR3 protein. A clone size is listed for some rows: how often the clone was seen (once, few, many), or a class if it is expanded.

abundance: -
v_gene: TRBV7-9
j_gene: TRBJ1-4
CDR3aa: CASSHNRDSGEKLFF

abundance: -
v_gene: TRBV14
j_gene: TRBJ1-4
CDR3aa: CASSHPRGTDLPVRFF

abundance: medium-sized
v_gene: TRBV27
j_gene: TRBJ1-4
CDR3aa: CASSLYRSTNEKLFF

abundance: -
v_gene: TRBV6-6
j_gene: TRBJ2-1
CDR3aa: CASVAGGGEQFF

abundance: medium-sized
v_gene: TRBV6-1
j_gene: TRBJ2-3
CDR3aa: CASSEYGGDRGFADTQYF

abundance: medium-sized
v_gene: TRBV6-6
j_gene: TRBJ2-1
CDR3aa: CASSLTGGYNEQFF

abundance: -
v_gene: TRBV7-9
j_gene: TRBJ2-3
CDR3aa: CSGGYTSTDTQYF

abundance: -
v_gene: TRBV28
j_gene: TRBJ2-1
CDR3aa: CASIRQGWGGRQFF

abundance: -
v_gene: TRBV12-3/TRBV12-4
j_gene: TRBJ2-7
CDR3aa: CASSPGQGSYEQYF

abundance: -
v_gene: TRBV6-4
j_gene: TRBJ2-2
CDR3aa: CASSETPTGELFF

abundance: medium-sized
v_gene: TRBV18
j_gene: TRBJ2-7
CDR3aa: CASSPGQGSYHEQYF

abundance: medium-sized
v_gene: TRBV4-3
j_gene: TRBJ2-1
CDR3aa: CASSQDRNNEQFF

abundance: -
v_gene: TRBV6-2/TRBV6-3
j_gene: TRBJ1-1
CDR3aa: CASSYSPGNTEAFF

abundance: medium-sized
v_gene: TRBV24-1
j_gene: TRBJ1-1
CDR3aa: CATSEGTEAFF

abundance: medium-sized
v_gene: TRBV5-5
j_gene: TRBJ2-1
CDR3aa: CASSRQGLYNEQFF

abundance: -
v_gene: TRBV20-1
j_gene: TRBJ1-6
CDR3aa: CSARIAGVYSYNSPLHF

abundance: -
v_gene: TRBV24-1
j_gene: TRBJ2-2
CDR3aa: CATSDLSETTGELFF

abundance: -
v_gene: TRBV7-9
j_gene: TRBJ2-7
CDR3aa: CASTADFSYEQYF

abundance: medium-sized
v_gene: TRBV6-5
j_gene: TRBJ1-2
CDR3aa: CASKSPGQTNYGYTF

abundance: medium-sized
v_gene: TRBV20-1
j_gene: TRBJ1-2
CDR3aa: CSARPTGGGYGYTF

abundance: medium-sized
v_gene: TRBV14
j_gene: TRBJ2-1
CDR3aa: CASSAGLAGVHEQFF

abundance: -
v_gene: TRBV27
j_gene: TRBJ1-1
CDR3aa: CASSPSWGQGWEAFF

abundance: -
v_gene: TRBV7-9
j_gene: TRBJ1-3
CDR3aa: CASSSYKSGNTIYF

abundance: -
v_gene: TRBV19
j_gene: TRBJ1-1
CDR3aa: CASSIRISTEAFF

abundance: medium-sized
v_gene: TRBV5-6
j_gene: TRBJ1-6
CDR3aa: CASSSPGSYNSPLHF

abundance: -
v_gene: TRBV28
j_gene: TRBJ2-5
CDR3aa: CASNPPGQPGEETQYF

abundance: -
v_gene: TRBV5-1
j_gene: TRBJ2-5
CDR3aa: CASSLGWLAGGSETQYF

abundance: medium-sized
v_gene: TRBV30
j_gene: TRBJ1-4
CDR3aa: CAWTGGETNEKLFF

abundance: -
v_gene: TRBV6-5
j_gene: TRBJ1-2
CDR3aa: CASTWVTGTGVLGYGYTF

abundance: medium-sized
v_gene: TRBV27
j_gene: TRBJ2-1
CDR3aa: CASSFSGEPNEQFF

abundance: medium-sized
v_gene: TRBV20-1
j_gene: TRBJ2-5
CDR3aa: CSAAGTDETQYF

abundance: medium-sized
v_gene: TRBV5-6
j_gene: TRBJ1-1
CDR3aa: CASSSPDGRNTEAFF

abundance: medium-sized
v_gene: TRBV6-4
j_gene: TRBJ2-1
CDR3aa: CASRTLAGGGSEQFF

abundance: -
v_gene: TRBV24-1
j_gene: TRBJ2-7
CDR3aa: CATSDPTESSYEQYF

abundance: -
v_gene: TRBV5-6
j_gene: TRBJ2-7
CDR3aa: CASSLWDYEQYF

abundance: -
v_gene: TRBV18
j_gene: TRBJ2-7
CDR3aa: CASSPAVAGASYEQYF

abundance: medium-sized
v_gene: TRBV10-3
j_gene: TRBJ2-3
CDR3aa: CAARTGPTSTDTQYF

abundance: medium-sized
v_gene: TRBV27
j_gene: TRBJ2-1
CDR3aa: CASGILKAEQFF

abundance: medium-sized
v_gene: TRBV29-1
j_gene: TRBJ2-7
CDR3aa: CSVVAGGVEQYF

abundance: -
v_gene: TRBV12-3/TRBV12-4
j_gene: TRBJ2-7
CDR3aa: CASSFGGGGRYEQYF

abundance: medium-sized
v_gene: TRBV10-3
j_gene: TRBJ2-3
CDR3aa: CAISGWTQDTQYF

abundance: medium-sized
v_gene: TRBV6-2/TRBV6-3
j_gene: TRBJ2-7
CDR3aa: CASSFDRGGIYEQYF

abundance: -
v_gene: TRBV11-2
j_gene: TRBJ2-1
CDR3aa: CASSLGGSINEQFF

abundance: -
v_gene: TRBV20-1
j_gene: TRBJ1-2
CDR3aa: CSARDPLGSFYGYTF

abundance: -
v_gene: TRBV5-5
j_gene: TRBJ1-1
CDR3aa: CASSLGSVGTEAFF

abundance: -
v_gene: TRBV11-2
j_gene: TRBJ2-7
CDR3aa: CASSRQGTEQYF

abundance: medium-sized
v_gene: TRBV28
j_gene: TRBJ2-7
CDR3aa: CASSFLAGPYEQYF

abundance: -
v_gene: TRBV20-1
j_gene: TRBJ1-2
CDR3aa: CSARGTGGYGYTF

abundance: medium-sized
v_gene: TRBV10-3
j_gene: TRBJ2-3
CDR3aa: CAIRDRAPQGTRGGDTQYF

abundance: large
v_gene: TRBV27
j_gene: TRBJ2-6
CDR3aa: CASREGANVLTF

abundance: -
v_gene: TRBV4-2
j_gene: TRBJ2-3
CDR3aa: CASSLSGAVPSTDTQYF